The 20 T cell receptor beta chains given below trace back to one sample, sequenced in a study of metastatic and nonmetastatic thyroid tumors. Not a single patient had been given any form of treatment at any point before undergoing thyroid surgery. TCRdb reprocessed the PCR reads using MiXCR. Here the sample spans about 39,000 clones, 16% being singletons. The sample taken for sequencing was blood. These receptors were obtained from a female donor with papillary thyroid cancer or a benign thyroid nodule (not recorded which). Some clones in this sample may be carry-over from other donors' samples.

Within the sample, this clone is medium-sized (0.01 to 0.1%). The CDR3 loop is CASSPTGGEEAYGYTF. In DNA form, the CDR3 reads TGTGCCAGCAGCCCGACAGGGGGCGAGGAAGCCTATGGCTACACCTTC. This rearrangement joins TRBV5-6 to TRBJ1-2; 10 nucleotides align to TRBD1. The length of the CDR3 is 16 residues. With V trimmed by 4 bases and J by 4 bases, 10 bases remained unmatched. Germline V gene lookup returns CDR1 SGHDT and CDR2 YYEEEE.

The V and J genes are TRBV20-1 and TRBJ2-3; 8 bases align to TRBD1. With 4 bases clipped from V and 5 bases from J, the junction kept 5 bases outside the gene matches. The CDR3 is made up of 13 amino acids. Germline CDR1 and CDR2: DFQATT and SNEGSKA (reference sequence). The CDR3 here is CSATTGVLDTQYF. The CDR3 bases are TGCAGTGCTACGACAGGGGTTCTAGATACGCAGTATTTT.

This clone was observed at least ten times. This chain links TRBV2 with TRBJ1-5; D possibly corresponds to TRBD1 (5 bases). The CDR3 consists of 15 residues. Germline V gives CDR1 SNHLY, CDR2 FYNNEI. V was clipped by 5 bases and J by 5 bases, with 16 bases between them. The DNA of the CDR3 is TGTGCCAGCAGTCCCCGGGGGTGGGGGGATCAGCCCCAGCATTTT. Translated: CASSPRGWGDQPQHF. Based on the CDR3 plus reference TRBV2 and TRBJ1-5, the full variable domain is EPEVTQTPSHQVTQMGQEVILRCVPISNHLYFYWYRQILGQKVEFLVSFYNNEISEKSEIFDDQFSVERPDGSNFTLKIRSTKLEDSAMYFCASSPRGWGDQPQHFGDGTRLSIL.

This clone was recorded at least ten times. The CDR3 reads CASSPTLGGFYNSPLHF. The CDR3 DNA reads TGTGCCAGCAGCCCGACCTTAGGAGGTTTCTATAATTCACCCCTCCACTTT. V gene TRBV4-2 combines with J gene TRBJ1-6; D is unresolved. The CDR3 runs to 17 residues. Germline V CDR1 and CDR2: LGHNA, YNFKEQ. Trimming shortened V by 4 bases and J by 3 bases, and 16 bases separated the two germline ends.

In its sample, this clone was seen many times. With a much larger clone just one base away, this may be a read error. The CDR3 sequence: CASSREGGSHEQYF. For the CDR3, the DNA is TGTGCCAGCAGCCGGGAGGGAGGCTCGCACGAGCAGTACTTC. The chain uses TRBV25-1 and TRBJ2-7, with 8 bases identical to TRBD2. The CDR3 covers 14 residues. V trimming: 6 bases; J trimming: 5 bases; junction bases outside the gene matches: 9. Germline values: CDR1 MGHDK, CDR2 SYGVNS.

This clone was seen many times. The CDR3 sequence is CASSWGPQQFF. In DNA form, the CDR3 reads TGTGCCAGCAGTTGGGGCCCCCAGCAGTTCTTC. This chain joins TRBV12-3 or TRBV12-4 and TRBJ2-1; D perhaps matches TRBD1 (5 bases). V was trimmed by 4 bases and J by 11 bases, leaving 9 bases between them. The CDR3 consists of 11 residues.

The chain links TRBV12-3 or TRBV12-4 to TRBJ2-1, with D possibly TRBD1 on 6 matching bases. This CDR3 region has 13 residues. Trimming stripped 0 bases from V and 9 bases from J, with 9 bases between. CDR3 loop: CASSLATGGEQFF. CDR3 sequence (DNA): TGTGCCAGCAGTTTAGCGACAGGAGGTGAGCAGTTCTTC.

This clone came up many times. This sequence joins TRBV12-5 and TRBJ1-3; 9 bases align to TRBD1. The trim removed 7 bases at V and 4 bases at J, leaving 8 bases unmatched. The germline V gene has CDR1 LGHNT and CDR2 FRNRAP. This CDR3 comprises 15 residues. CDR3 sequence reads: CASASGTGRGNTIYF. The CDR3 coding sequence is TGTGCTAGTGCCTCCGGGACAGGGAGGGGAAACACCATATATTTT.

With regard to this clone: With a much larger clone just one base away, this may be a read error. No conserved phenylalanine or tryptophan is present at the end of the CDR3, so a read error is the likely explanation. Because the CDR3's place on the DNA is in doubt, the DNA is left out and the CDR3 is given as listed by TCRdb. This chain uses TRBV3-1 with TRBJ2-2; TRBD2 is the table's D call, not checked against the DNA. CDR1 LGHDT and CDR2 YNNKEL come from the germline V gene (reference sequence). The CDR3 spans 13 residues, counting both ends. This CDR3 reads CASSRGGTGELFL.

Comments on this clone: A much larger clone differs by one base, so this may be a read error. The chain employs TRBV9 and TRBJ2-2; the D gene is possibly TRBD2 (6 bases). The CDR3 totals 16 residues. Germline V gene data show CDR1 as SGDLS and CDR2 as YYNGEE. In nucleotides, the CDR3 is TGTGCCAGCAGCGTAGTTTCGGCAGGCGAGGGCGGGGAGCTGCTTTTT. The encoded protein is CASSVVSAGEGGELLF.

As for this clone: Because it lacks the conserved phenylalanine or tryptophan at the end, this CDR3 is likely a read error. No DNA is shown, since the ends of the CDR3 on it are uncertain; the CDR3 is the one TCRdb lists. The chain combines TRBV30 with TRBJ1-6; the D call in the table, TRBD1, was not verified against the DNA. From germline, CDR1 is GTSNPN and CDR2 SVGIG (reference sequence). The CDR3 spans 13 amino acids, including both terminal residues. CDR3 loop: CAWAGQGLSPLLL.

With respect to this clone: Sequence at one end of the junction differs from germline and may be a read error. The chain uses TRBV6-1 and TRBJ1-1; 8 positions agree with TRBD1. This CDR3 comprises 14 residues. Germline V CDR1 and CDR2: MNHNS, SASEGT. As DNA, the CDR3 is TGTGCCAGCAGCATACAGGGGGGGAACACTGACCCTTACTTT. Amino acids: CASSIQGGNTDPYF.

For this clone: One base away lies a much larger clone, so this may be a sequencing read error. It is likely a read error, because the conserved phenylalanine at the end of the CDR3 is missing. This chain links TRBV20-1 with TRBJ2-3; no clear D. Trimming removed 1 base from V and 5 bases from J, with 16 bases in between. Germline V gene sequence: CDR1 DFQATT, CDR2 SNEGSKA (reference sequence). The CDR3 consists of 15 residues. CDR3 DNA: TGCAGTGCTAGAGGGACCGGTGGGTCGATAGATACGCAGTATCTT. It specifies CSARGTGGSIDTQYL.

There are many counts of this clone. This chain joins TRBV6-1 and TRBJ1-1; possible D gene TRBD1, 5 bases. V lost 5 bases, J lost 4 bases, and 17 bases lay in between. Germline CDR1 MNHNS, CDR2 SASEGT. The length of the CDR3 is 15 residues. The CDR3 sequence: CASSPRSRAGTEAFF. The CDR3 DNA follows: TGTGCCAGCAGTCCCCGCAGCAGGGCGGGCACTGAAGCTTTCTTT.

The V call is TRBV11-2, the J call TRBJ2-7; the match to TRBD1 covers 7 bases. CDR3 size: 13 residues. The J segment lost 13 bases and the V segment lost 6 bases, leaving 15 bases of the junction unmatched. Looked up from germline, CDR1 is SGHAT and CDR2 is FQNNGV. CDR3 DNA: TGTGCCAGCAGTTCACACAGGGGCGACGAGCCTTACTTC. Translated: CASSSHRGDEPYF.

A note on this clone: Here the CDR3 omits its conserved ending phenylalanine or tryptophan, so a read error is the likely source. CDR3 sequence reads: CSVEAYQETQYL. The DNA of the CDR3 is TGCAGCGTTGAAGCATACCAAGAGACCCAGTACCTC. V gene TRBV29-1 combines with J gene TRBJ2-5; no clear D gene. Germline lookup yields CDR1 SQVTM and CDR2 ANQGSEA. Trimming shortened V by 1 base and J by 0 bases, and 3 bases separated the two germline ends. The CDR3 has 12 residues.

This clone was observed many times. The CDR3, as DNA: TGTGCCAGCAGTGACGGGCGAGCAGGAAGCACAGATACGCAGTATTTT. It specifies CASSDGRAGSTDTQYF. This rearrangement joins TRBV6-4 to TRBJ2-3; D gene unclear. The CDR3 is 16 residues long. CDR1 is MRHNA, CDR2 SNTAGT, per germline. V lost 2 bases, J lost 0 bases, and 12 bases lay in between.

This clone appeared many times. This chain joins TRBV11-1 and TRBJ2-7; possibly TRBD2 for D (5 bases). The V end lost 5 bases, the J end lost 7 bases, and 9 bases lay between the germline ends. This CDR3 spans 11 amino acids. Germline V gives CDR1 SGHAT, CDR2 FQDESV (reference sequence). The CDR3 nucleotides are TGTGCCAGCAGCACTGAGGGTGAGCAGTACTTC. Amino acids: CASSTEGEQYF.

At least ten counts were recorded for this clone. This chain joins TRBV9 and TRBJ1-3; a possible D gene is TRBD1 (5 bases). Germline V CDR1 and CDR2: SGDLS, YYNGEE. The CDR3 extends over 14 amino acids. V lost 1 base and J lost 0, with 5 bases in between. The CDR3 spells CASSVQGSGNTIYF. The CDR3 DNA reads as TGTGCCAGCAGCGTACAGGGCTCTGGAAACACCATATATTTT.

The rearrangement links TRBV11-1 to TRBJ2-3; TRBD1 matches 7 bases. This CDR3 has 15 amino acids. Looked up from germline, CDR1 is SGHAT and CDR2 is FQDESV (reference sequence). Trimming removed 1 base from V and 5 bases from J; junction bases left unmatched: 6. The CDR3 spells CASSLEDRKVDTQYF. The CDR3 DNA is TGTGCCAGCAGCTTAGAGGACAGGAAGGTAGATACGCAGTATTTT.